This T cell receptor beta chain emerged from a study of Ad26.COV2.S vaccination and SARS-CoV-2 variants. Clones were sequenced by immunoSEQ multiplex PCR, and TCRdb holds only the in-frame ones, with some missing. The sample consists of some 480,000 clones, 70% to 90% of them appearing once. Looked up from germline, CDR1 is LNHNV and CDR2 is YYDKDF (reference sequence). V was cut by 4 bases and J by 0 bases, with 12 bases left in between. The CDR3 length is 15 residues. Study conclusions and caveats: Vaccine recipients showed a spike-specific TCR breadth that was higher than in placebo recipients.

This clone was recorded once. What it binds is not known. Treatment given: some 20 received Ad26.COV2.S at low or high dose, single or two shots; a few received placebo; per-sample allocation not given. Specimens were obtained on day 63 following the first vaccine or placebo injection. It was Wuhan-strain SARS-CoV-2 spike that the Ad26 vaccine vector expressed. This receptor was obtained from a person aged 18-60 years who received the Ad26.COV2.S COVID-19 vaccine or a placebo. The chain combines TRBV15 with TRBJ1-1; D may be TRBD1 (6 bases). The sequencing here drew on peripheral blood, taken in a trial of Ad26.COV2.S vaccine versus placebo. The chain's CDR3 is CATSTRDTMNTEAFF. CDR3 sequence (DNA): TGTGCCACCAGCACTAGGGACACGATGAACACTGAAGCTTTCTTT.